These T cell receptor beta chains were read from a single sample in a study of identical twins. TCRdb itself ran the 5' RACE reads through MiXCR, one entry per CDR3 protein. The sample shows 400,000 to 550,000 distinct CDR3 sequences, roughly an eighth of them seen only once. The sample was also linked to a second study, of yellow fever vaccine responses in identical twins.

The sample was CD4+ T cells sorted from blood. All receptors derive from a woman younger than 35 in good health. CDR3s include the opening cysteine and the closing phenylalanine or tryptophan. The D gene is left open where the match is weak. Clone size is shown for a subset of rows, as once, few, many or a class of expanded clone.

J gene | D gene | clone size | V gene | CDR3 DNA | CDR3 protein
TRBJ2-7 | TRBD1 | - | TRBV20-1 | TGCAGTGCTAGAATGCCAGTGGGAGGGACAGGGGTCCTGTTC | CSARMPVGGTGVLF
TRBJ1-1 | - | - | TRBV12-3/TRBV12-4 | TGTACCAGCAGTTTTACCGCGGCTGAAGCTTTCTTT | CTSSFTAAEAFF
TRBJ1-1 | - | many | TRBV10-2 | TGCGCCAGCAGTGAGGCCCCGGGGAGCACTGAAGCTTTCTTT | CASSEAPGSTEAFF
TRBJ1-1 | TRBD1 | - | TRBV7-2 | TGTGCCAGCAGCTTTGACAGGGTTTTGACTGAAGCTTTCTTT | CASSFDRVLTEAFF
TRBJ2-1 | TRBD2 | few | TRBV7-3 | TGTGCCAGCAGCTCCATAGCGGGGGGGCCCTACAATGAGCAGTTCTTC | CASSSIAGGPYNEQFF
TRBJ1-1 | - | many | TRBV20-1 | TGCAGTGCAGGGCGACAGCCCACTAGTGAAGCTTTCTTT | CSAGRQPTSEAFF
TRBJ2-7 | - | few | TRBV7-8 | TGTGCCAGCAGCTTAGGTAGGGGGAGGACTAACTCCTACGAGCAGTACTTC | CASSLGRGRTNSYEQYF
TRBJ2-7 | - | - | TRBV5-1 | TGCGCCAGCAGCCAGCTAGGGAGCTCCTACGAGCAGTACTTC | CASSQLGSSYEQYF
TRBJ2-1 | TRBD2 | - | TRBV7-9 | TGTGCCAGCAGCTCAGGACTAGCGGGGCCATACAATGAGCAGTTCTTC | CASSSGLAGPYNEQFF
TRBJ1-6 | - | - | TRBV28 | TGTGCCAGCAGGTTGTCACGGTCTGGCGGTAATTCACCCCTCCACTTT | CASRLSRSGGNSPLHF
TRBJ1-1 | TRBD1 | - | TRBV6-5 | TGTGCCAGCAGCCGACAGGGGAGTGAGTTTTTCTTT | CASSRQGSEFFF
TRBJ2-7 | - | few | TRBV2 | TGTGCCAGCAGTGGAGACGTCTACGAGCAGTACTTC | CASSGDVYEQYF
TRBJ2-1 | - | - | TRBV7-9 | TGTGCCAGCAGCTTAGTTGGTAGCGCGGGTGAGCAGTTCTTC | CASSLVGSAGEQFF
TRBJ2-1 | TRBD2 | few | TRBV7-8 | TGTGCCAGCGTCTCGGGAGGGCGGAATGAGCAGTTCTTC | CASVSGGRNEQFF
TRBJ2-2 | TRBD2 | - | TRBV5-1 | TGCGCCAGCAGCTCCACTAGCGGGAGAAAAAGGTCCGGGGAGCTGTTTTTT | CASSSTSGRKRSGELFF
TRBJ1-4 | - | many | TRBV29-1 | TGCAGCGTTGATGCGGGCTTCGGCGAAAAACTGTTTTTT | CSVDAGFGEKLFF
TRBJ2-1 | TRBD2 | - | TRBV20-1 | TGCAGTGCTTCCCGACTAGCGGGCTACAATGAGCAGTTCTTC | CSASRLAGYNEQFF
TRBJ1-1 | TRBD1 | - | TRBV20-1 | TGCAGTGCAAAAGACAGGGGGCGAGCTGAAGCTTTCTTT | CSAKDRGRAEAFF
TRBJ2-3 | - | few | TRBV15 | TGTGCCACCAGCAGAGATCTGGCGGGACCCGGGGATACGCAGTATTTT | CATSRDLAGPGDTQYF
TRBJ1-4 | TRBD1 | - | TRBV30 | TGTGCCTGGAGTGTGGGACAGATTAATGAAAAACTGTTTTTT | CAWSVGQINEKLFF
TRBJ2-6 | - | few | TRBV7-3 | TGTGCCAGCAGCTCCAGAGGGGTTACCAACGTCCTGACTTTC | CASSSRGVTNVLTF
TRBJ2-1 | - | - | TRBV12-3/TRBV12-4 | TGTGCCAGCAGACCTTCGCTTAGCCATGAGCAGTTCTTC | CASRPSLSHEQFF
TRBJ2-2 | - | - | TRBV20-1 | TGCAGTGCTAGTGGTTTCCCTGACACCGGGGAGCTGTTTTTT | CSASGFPDTGELFF
TRBJ2-3 | - | - | TRBV5-6 | TGTGCCAGCAGCCATCAATACACAGATACGCAGTATTTT | CASSHQYTDTQYF
TRBJ1-1 | - | few | TRBV12-3/TRBV12-4 | TGTGCCAGCAGTCCAAGAGGGTCAGGGAAAGACACTGAAGCTTTCTTT | CASSPRGSGKDTEAFF
TRBJ1-5 | - | - | TRBV4-3 | TGCGCCAGCAGCCAAGATTGGGCAGGGAATCAGCCCCAGCATTTT | CASSQDWAGNQPQHF
TRBJ2-5 | - | - | TRBV9 | TGTGCCAGCAGCGTGTATAAAGAGACCCAGTACTTC | CASSVYKETQYF
TRBJ1-2 | - | few | TRBV20-1 | TGCAGTGCTACCCTTACCGGGCTAAAGGGCTACACCTTC | CSATLTGLKGYTF
TRBJ1-6 | - | many | TRBV7-2 | TGTGCCAGCAGCTTAGGGCCCTTAAATTCACCCCTCCACTTT | CASSLGPLNSPLHF
TRBJ2-5 | TRBD2 | - | TRBV6-2/TRBV6-3 | TGTGCCAACACGAAAGGAGCGGGAGGTAACGAGACCCAGTACTTC | CANTKGAGGNETQYF
TRBJ2-7 | - | - | TRBV20-1 | TGCAGTGCTAGAAGACCGGGACACAACTACGAGCAGTACTTC | CSARRPGHNYEQYF
TRBJ1-1 | TRBD1 | - | TRBV5-1 | TGCGCCAGCAGCGATAGACAGGGGAACACTGAAGCTTTCTTT | CASSDRQGNTEAFF
TRBJ2-3 | TRBD1 | - | TRBV23-1 | TGCGCCAGCAGTCACGGGACAGGGGGCAGAGATACGCAGTATTTT | CASSHGTGGRDTQYF
TRBJ1-1 | - | few | TRBV6-6 | TGTGCCAGCAAGACAGAACTTGGCACTGAAGCTTTCTTT | CASKTELGTEAFF
TRBJ2-7 | - | - | TRBV6-5 | TGTGCCAGCAGTCACACCGGAGAAGGCGTCGAGCAGTACTTC | CASSHTGEGVEQYF
TRBJ2-2 | - | few | TRBV6-2/TRBV6-3 | TGTGCCAGCACCTCTCCGAATACCGGGGAGCTGTTTTTT | CASTSPNTGELFF
TRBJ2-7 | TRBD2 | - | TRBV6-2/TRBV6-3 | TGTGCCAGCAGTTCCTGGACTAGCGCCCGTCACCCCGGTTCCTACGAGCAGTACTTC | CASSSWTSARHPGSYEQYF
TRBJ2-1 | TRBD2 | - | TRBV29-1 | TGCAGCGTTGAAGTGGCTAGCGGACTCTACAATGAGCAGTTCTTC | CSVEVASGLYNEQFF
TRBJ2-3 | TRBD2 | few | TRBV4-1 | TGCGCCAGCAGCCAAGGAGGAGGCGGGGGTAGGCAGTATTTT | CASSQGGGGGRQYF
TRBJ2-2 | - | - | TRBV20-1 | TGCAGTGCTGCCCCCGGGACAAGATACACCGGGGAGCTGTTTTTT | CSAAPGTRYTGELFF
TRBJ2-2 | - | few | TRBV19 | TGTGCCAGTATCCTGGACGGGACGAACACCGGGGAGCTGTTTTTT | CASILDGTNTGELFF
TRBJ2-5 | - | many | TRBV6-2/TRBV6-3 | TGTGCCACCAGAACAGAGGTACCTGAGACCCAGTACTTC | CATRTEVPETQYF
TRBJ2-1 | - | many | TRBV12-3/TRBV12-4 | TGTGCCAGCAGTTCCTCCCCCGCCTCACGCTACAATGAGCAGTTCTTC | CASSSSPASRYNEQFF
TRBJ2-3 | TRBD2 | many | TRBV5-1 | TGCGCCAGCAGCCTCCCTAGCGGTAGCACAGATACGCAGTATTTT | CASSLPSGSTDTQYF
TRBJ2-3 | TRBD2 | - | TRBV6-1 | TGTGCCAGCAGTGCGACTAGCGGGGGGGCCGTAGATACGCAGTATTTT | CASSATSGGAVDTQYF
TRBJ2-7 | - | - | TRBV7-9 | TGTGCCAGCAGCTTACAGCAGTACGAGCAGTACTTC | CASSLQQYEQYF
TRBJ2-1 | - | once | TRBV23-1 | TGCGCCAGCACCCAACTCCCTCTGCCGGGACCGACGCATAACAATGAGCAGTTCTTC | CASTQLPLPGPTHNNEQFF
TRBJ2-3 | - | few | TRBV2 | TGTGCCTCCCAGCATTCGACAGATACGCAGTATTTT | CASQHSTDTQYF
TRBJ2-1 | TRBD1 | few | TRBV27 | TGTGCCAGCAGTTTGGTGGGGGACAGGACCTACAATGAGCAGTTCTTC | CASSLVGDRTYNEQFF
TRBJ2-5 | TRBD1 | - | TRBV5-1 | TGCGCCAGCAGCTCCGGACAGGGGGCCGGTGAGACCCAGTACTTC | CASSSGQGAGETQYF
TRBJ1-5 | - | few | TRBV21-1 | TGTGCCAGCAGCGAGAAAGAAGCTCCAGGAGGCAATCAGCCCCAGCATTTT | CASSEKEAPGGNQPQHF
TRBJ1-2 | - | many | TRBV3-1 | TGTGCCAGCGCACAGGGTAGTGAAGGCTACACCTTC | CASAQGSEGYTF
TRBJ1-1 | - | few | TRBV11-2 | TGTGCCAGCGCTGCTGGGGGAGGCACTGAAGCTTTCTTT | CASAAGGGTEAFF
TRBJ2-1 | TRBD1 | few | TRBV12-3/TRBV12-4 | TGTGCCAGCAGCCCATCAGGGGGCTCGGGTGACAATGAGCAGTTCTTC | CASSPSGGSGDNEQFF
TRBJ2-5 | - | many | TRBV9 | TGTGCCAGCAGCGCCTCACAAGAGACCCAGTACTTC | CASSASQETQYF